The T cell receptor (beta chain) under discussion was sequenced for a study of CXCR3-negative and CXCR3-positive naive CD8 T cells (dated by TCRdb to the late 2010s). Regarding the research as a whole: In total, 120 million to 150 million TRB reads were obtained, which works out to roughly 1.5 +/- 0.3 million reads per library. Data from ten or so donors, pooled across two independent experiments, went into the diversity and physicochemical repertoire analyses. For the TRBV-TRBJ cluster analysis, the naive subsets came from 5 or 6 donors, while the memory cells came from 3 donors.

On this clonotype: Its recognized antigen is unknown.

Sequencing was carried out with a NextSeq 550. The Human TCR Profiling Kit (MiLaboratory) was used to prepare UMI-labeled 5' RACE TRB cDNA libraries. cDNA synthesis used the entire amount of extracted RNA, and PCR amplification then used the entire amount of cDNA produced. Libraries were prepared in parallel with an identical number of PCR cycles. In the authors' own workflow: About 50,000 +/- 10,000 unique UMI-labeled TRB cDNA molecules per library were extracted with MIGEC and MiXCR, with at least two reads per UMI required. On average, each library contained about 40,000 +/- 10,000 functional in-frame TRB CDR3 nucleotide clonotypes without stop codons. Diversity metrics, including normalized Shannon-Wiener and Chao1, were computed in VDJtools after downsampling to 5000 UMI-labeled TRB molecules per sample. Clonotype-size-weighted physicochemical properties of the central five CDR3 residues (interaction energy, strength, volume and Kidera factor 4) were computed in VDJtools. TCRdb reprocessed the reads; each CDR3 protein sequence makes one entry, and DNA is unavailable. Clone size and V and J calls follow TCRdb, not the original study. The table for this sample shows around 84,000 distinct CDR3 sequences. The leading ten clones occupy around 0.82% of the sample.

Including cysteine and phenylalanine, the CDR3 has 14 amino acids. The nucleotide record is missing. The germline V gene (reference sequence) provides CDR1 DFQATT and CDR2 SNEGSKA. For every CD8+ T cell subset, fewer than 350,000 cells were flow-sorted straight into RLT lysis buffer, and each subset was sorted in triplicate. To keep memory contaminants out, a stringent definition of naive CD8+ T cells was applied: CD45RO-CCR7+CD27+CD95-. Peripheral blood mononuclear cells were isolated from buffy coats using standard density gradient centrifugation. A FACSAria III was used to flow-sort naive CD8+ T cells into CXCR3-negative and CXCR3-positive populations. Total RNA was extracted from sorted cells using an RNeasy Mini Kit. The investigation overall reported the following: Both naive subsets had comparably high repertoire diversity, while memory CD8+ T cells had much lower repertoire diversity. Similar TRBV-TRBJ usage was shown by naive CXCR3-negative and CXCR3-positive cells from the same donor, whereas distinct patterns were shown by memory cells. Because CXCR3 expression was partially decreased after cryopreservation, freshly isolated PBMCs were used for most assays. Compared with CXCR3-negative naive cells, CXCR3-positive naive cells had TRB CDR3s with higher hydrophobicity (lower Kidera factor 4), lower energy, and higher strength and volume indices. Surface CD5, linked to self-reactivity in mice, was comparable between naive subsets; TCR interaction strength was therefore also inferred from TRB CDR3 physicochemical properties.

Sequences were obtained from naive CXCR3+ CD8+ T cells from blood. In the paper's terms, the cell subset or site label means: CD45RO-CCR7+CD27+CD95- naive CD8+ T cells expressing CXCR3 (TNR3+). The source of this sequence is a human donor in good health. Some clones in this sample may be carry-over from other donors' samples. The V and J segments used are TRBV20-1 and TRBJ2-2; TCRdb's D call, TRBD1, is unchecked because there is no DNA. This receptor has the CDR3 CSARSGENTGELFF.